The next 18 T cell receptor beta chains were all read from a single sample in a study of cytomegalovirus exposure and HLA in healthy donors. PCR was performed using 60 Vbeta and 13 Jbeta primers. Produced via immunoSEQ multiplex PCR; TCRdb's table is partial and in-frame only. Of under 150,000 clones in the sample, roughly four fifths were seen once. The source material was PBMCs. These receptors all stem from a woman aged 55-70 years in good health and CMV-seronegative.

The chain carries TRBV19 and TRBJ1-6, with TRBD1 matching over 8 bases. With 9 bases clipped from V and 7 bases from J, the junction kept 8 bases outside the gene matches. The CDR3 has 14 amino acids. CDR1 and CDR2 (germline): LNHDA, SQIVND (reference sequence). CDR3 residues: CASIRDRQNSPLHF. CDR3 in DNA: TGTGCCAGCATCCGGGACAGGCAGAATTCACCCCTCCACTTT.

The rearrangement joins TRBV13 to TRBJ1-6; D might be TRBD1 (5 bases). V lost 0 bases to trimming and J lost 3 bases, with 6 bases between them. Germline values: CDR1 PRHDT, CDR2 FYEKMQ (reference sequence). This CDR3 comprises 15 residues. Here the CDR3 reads CASSLGGGYNSPLHF. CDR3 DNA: TGTGCCAGCAGCTTAGGCGGGGGCTATAATTCACCCCTCCACTTT.

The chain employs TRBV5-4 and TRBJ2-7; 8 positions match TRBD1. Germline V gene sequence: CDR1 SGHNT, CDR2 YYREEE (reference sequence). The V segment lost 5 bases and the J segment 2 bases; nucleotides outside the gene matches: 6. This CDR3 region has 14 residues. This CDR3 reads CASRNRGSAYEQYF. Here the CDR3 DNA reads TGTGCCAGCAGGAACAGGGGGAGTGCCTACGAGCAGTACTTC.

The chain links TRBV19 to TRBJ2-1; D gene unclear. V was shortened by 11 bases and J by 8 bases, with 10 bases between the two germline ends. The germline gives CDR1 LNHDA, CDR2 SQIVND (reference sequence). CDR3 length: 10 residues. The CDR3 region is CAGRRDEQFF. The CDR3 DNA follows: TGTGCCGGCCGACGGGATGAGCAGTTCTTC. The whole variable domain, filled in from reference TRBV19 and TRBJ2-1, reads DGGITQSPKYLFRKEGQNVTLSCEQNLNHDAMYWYRQDPGQGLRLIYYSQIVNDFQKGDIAEGYSVSREKKESFPLTVTSAQKNPTAFYLCAGRRDEQFFGPGTRLTVL.

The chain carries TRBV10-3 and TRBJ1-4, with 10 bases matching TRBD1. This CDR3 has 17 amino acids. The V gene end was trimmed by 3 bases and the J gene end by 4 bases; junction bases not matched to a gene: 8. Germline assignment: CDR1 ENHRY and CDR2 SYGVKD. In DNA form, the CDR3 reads TGTGCCATCAGTGACCGGGACAGGGGCCTCCTTAATGAAAAACTGTTTTTT. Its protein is CAISDRDRGLLNEKLFF.

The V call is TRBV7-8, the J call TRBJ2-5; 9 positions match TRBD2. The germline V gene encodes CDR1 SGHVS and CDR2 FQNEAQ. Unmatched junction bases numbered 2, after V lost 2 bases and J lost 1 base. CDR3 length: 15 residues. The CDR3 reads CASSLTLAGQETQYF. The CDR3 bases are TGTGCCAGCAGCTTAACACTAGCGGGCCAAGAGACCCAGTACTTC.

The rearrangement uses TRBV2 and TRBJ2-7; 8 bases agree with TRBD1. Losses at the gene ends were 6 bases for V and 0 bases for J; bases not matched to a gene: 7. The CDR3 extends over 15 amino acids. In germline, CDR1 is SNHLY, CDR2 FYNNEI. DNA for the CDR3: TGTGCCAGCAGACCAGGACAGGGCATCTCCTACGAGCAGTACTTC. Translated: CASRPGQGISYEQYF. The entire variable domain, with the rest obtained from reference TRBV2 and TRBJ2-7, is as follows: EPEVTQTPSHQVTQMGQEVILRCVPISNHLYFYWYRQILGQKVEFLVSFYNNEISEKSEIFDDQFSVERPDGSNFTLKIRSTKLEDSAMYFCASRPGQGISYEQYFGPGTRLTVT.

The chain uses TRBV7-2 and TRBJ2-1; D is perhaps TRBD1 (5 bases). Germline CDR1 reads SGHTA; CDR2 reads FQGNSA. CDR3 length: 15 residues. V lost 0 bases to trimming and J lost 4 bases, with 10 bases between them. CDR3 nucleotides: TGTGCCAGCAGCTTAGCAGGGGTCGGATACAATGAGCAGTTCTTC. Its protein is CASSLAGVGYNEQFF.

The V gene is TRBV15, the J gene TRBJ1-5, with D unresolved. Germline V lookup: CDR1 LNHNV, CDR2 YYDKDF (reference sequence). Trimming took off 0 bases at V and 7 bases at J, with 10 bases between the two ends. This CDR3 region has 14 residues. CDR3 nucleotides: TGTGCCACCAGCAGAGATCGGGAAGTACAGCCCCAGCATTTT. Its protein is CATSRDREVQPQHF.

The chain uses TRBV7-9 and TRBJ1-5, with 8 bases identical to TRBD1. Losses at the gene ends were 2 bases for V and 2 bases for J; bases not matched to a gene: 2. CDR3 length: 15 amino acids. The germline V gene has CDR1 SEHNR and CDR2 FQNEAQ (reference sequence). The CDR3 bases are TGTGCCAGCAGCTTACAGGGGGCAGGCAATCAGCCCCAGCATTTT. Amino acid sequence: CASSLQGAGNQPQHF.

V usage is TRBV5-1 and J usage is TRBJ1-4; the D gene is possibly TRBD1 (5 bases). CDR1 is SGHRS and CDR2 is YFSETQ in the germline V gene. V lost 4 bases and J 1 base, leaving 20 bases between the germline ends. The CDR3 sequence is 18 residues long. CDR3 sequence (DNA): TGCGCCAGCAGCCTCGGATCCCGTCGGGGGGGAACTAATGAAAAACTGTTTTTT. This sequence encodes CASSLGSRRGGTNEKLFF.

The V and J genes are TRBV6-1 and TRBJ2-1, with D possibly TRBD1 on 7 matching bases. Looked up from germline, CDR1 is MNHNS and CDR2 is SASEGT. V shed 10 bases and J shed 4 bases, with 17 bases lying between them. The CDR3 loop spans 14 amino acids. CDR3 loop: CATRGLAPYNEQFF. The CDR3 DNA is TGTGCCACAAGGGGGCTAGCGCCTTACAATGAGCAGTTCTTC.

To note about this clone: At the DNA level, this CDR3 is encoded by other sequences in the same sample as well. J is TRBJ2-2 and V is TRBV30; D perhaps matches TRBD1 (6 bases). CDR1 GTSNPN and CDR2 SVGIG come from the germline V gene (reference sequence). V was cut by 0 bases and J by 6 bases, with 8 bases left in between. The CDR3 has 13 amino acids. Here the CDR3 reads CAWSVPGAGELFF. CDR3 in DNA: TGTGCCTGGAGTGTACCAGGGGCCGGGGAGCTGTTTTTT.

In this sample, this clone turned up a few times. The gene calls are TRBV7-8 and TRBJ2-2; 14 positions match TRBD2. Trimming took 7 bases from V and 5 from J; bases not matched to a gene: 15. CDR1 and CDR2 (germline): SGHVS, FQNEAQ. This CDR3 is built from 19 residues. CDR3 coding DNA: TGTGCCAGCATCCCCACCCGACTAGCGGGAGGGCCGGAAACCGGGGAGCTGTTTTTT. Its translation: CASIPTRLAGGPETGELFF. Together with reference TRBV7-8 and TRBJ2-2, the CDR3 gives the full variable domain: GAGVSQSPRYKVAKRGQDVALRCDPISGHVSLFWYQQALGQGPEFLTYFQNEAQLDKSGLPSDRFFAERPEGSVSTLKIQRTQQEDSAVYLCASIPTRLAGGPETGELFFGEGSRLTVL.

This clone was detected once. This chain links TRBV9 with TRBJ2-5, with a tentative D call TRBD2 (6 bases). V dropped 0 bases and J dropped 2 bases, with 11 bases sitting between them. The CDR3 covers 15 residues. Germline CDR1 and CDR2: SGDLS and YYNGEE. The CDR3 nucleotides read TGTGCCAGCAGCGTAGCGGGACTCCCACAAGAGACCCAGTACTTC. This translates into CASSVAGLPQETQYF. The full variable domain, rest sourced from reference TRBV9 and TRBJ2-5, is DSGVTQTPKHLITATGQRVTLRCSPRSGDLSVYWYQQSLDQGLQFLIQYYNGEERAKGNILERFSAQQFPDLHSELNLSSLELGDSALYFCASSVAGLPQETQYFGPGTRLLVL.

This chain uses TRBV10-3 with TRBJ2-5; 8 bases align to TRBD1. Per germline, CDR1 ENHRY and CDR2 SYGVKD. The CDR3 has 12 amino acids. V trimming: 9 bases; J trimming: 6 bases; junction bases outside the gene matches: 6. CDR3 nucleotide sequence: TGTGCCATGGGACAGGACATTAAGACCCAGTACTTC. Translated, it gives CAMGQDIKTQYF.

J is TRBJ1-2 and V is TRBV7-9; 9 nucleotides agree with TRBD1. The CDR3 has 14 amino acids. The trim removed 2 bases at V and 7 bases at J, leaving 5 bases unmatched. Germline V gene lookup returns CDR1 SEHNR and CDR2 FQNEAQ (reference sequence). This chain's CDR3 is CASSLITGGFGYTF. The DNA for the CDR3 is TGTGCCAGCAGCTTAATTACAGGGGGCTTTGGCTACACCTTC.

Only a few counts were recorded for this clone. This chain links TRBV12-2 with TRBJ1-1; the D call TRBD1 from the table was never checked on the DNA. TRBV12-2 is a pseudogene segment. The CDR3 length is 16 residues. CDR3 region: CASRLAQGGMNTEAFF. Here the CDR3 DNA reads TGTGCAAGTCGCTTAGCCCAGGGGGGCATGAACACTGAAGCTTTCTTT.